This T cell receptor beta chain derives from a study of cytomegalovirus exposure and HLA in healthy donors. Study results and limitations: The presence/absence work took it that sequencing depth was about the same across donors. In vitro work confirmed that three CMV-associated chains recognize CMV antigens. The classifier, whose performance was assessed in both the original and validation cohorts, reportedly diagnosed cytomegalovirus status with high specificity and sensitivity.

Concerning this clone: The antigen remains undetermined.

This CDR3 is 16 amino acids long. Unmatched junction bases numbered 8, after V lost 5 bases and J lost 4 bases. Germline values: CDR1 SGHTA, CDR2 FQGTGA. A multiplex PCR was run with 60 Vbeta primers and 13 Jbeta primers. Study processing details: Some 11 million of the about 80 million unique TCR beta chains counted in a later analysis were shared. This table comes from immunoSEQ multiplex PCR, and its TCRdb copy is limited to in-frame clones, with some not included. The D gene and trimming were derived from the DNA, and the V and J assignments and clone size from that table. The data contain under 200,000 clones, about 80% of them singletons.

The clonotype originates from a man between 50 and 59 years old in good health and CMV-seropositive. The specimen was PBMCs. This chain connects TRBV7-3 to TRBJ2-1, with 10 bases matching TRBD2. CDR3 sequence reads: CASSPWGSGGYNEQFF. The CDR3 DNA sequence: TGTGCCAGCAGCCCATGGGGTAGCGGGGGGTACAATGAGCAGTTCTTC.